Each of the 28 T cell receptor beta chains below was sequenced from the same sample in a study of cytomegalovirus exposure and HLA in healthy donors. TCRdb's copy holds only in-frame clones and misses some; the assay was immunoSEQ multiplex PCR. This sample yields under 300,000 clones, of which around 86% are seen a single time; roughly 1% belongs to the top ten. The sample taken for sequencing was PBMCs. The receptors derive from a woman in her late teens or twenties in good health and CMV-seronegative.

This clone was recorded a few times. The rearrangement links TRBV5-6 to TRBJ1-2, with TRBD1 matching over 9 bases. The CDR3 totals 14 residues. Per germline, CDR1 SGHDT and CDR2 YYEEEE. V shed 4 bases and J 7 bases; nucleotides not matched to a gene: 8. CDR3 DNA: TGTGCCAGCAGCCCGGCGGGACAGGGTGCTGGCTACACCTTC. As protein: CASSPAGQGAGYTF.

The J gene is TRBJ1-2, the V gene TRBV29-1; 8 bases line up with TRBD1. Germline V CDR1 and CDR2: SQVTM, ANQGSEA. The CDR3 extends over 16 amino acids. The trim removed 5 bases at V and 0 bases at J, leaving 11 bases unmatched. The CDR3 loop reads CSVRTRTGQANYGYTF. The DNA of the CDR3 is TGCAGCGTTAGGACTAGGACAGGGCAGGCTAACTATGGCTACACCTTC.

The chain carries TRBV27 and TRBJ2-7; 9 bases agree with TRBD2. The CDR3 has 14 residues. J lost 7 bases, V lost 6 bases, and 10 bases had no gene match. In germline, CDR1 is MNHEY, CDR2 SMNVEV (reference sequence). The CDR3 is CASSLRTSAPEQYF. Written as DNA, the CDR3 is TGTGCCAGCAGCTTGAGGACTAGCGCCCCTGAGCAGTACTTC.

This sequence joins TRBV28 and TRBJ2-1; 8 nucleotides match TRBD1. The trim removed 4 bases at V and 12 bases at J, leaving 2 bases unmatched. Per the germline V gene, CDR1 is MDHEN and CDR2 is SYDVKM. The CDR3 runs 11 residues. In DNA form, the CDR3 reads TGTGCCAGCAGTTCCGGGACAGGGCAGTTCTTC. Translated, it gives CASSSGTGQFF.

The chain recombines TRBV6-5 with TRBJ2-5, with 10 positions matching TRBD2. V lost 7 bases to trimming and J lost 5 bases; unmatched junction nucleotides: 10. CDR1 and CDR2 (germline): MNHEY, SVGAGI. CDR3 length equals 15 residues. The chain's CDR3 is CASTKAGGPFETQYF. Here the CDR3 DNA reads TGTGCCAGCACAAAAGCGGGAGGGCCTTTTGAGACCCAGTACTTC.

J is TRBJ2-3 and V is TRBV2; 9 nucleotides agree with TRBD2. Per the germline V gene, CDR1 is SNHLY and CDR2 is FYNNEI. This CDR3 is 15 amino acids long. Trimming at V came to 4 bases and at J to 2 bases, leaving 4 bases not matched to a gene. The CDR3 region is CASSVVAGVTDTQYF. In DNA form, the CDR3 reads TGTGCCAGCAGTGTTGTAGCGGGAGTCACAGATACGCAGTATTTT.

This chain connects TRBV6-5 to TRBJ2-7; 12 bases align to TRBD2. From germline, CDR1 is MNHEY and CDR2 SVGAGI. The CDR3 has 16 residues. Losses at the gene ends were 0 bases for V and 3 bases for J; bases not matched to a gene: 3. The CDR3 spells CASSYSRTSGVYEQYF. DNA for the CDR3: TGTGCCAGCAGTTACTCGAGGACTAGCGGGGTCTACGAGCAGTACTTC.

V gene TRBV30 combines with J gene TRBJ2-1, with 8 positions matching TRBD2. Germline V gives CDR1 GTSNPN, CDR2 SVGIG (reference sequence). With V trimmed by 0 bases and J by 7 bases, 5 bases remained unmatched. The CDR3 covers 14 residues. CDR3 DNA sequence: TGTGCCTGGAGTGTGGCGGGAGGTTATAATGAGCAGTTCTTC. Protein sequence: CAWSVAGGYNEQFF.

V usage is TRBV5-7 and J usage is TRBJ1-2; D is unresolved. TRBV5-7 is an ORF, with its function uncertain. The CDR3 loop spans 13 amino acids. V lost 5 bases and J lost 2, with 10 bases in between. CDR3: CASSPSGNYGYTF. CDR3 bases: TGTGCCAGCAGTCCAAGCGGCAACTATGGCTACACCTTC.

The V call is TRBV27, the J call TRBJ1-2, with D possibly TRBD1 on 6 matching bases. Deletions cut 10 bases from V and 2 bases from J, with 20 bases between. The CDR3 is 15 amino acids. Per the germline V gene, CDR1 is MNHEY and CDR2 is SMNVEV (reference sequence). The chain's CDR3 is CATYIPGTKNYGYTF. DNA for the CDR3: TGTGCCACCTATATCCCCGGGACAAAGAACTATGGCTACACCTTC.

The rearrangement uses TRBV29-1 and TRBJ2-7; 7 bases fit TRBD1. This CDR3 spans 12 amino acids. Germline V gene lookup returns CDR1 SQVTM and CDR2 ANQGSEA. J lost 2 bases, V lost 4 bases, and 2 bases had no gene match. CDR3 sequence: CSVARGPYEQYF. CDR3 DNA: TGCAGCGTTGCTAGGGGGCCCTACGAGCAGTACTTC.

The chain employs TRBV7-2 and TRBJ2-2; 8 bases line up with TRBD1. The trim removed 4 bases at V and 0 bases at J, leaving 7 bases unmatched. Per the germline V gene, CDR1 is SGHTA and CDR2 is FQGNSA. The CDR3 is 17 amino acids. CDR3 bases: TGTGCCAGCAGCTCCAGACAGGGGTGGGCGAACACCGGGGAGCTGTTTTTT. This gives the protein CASSSRQGWANTGELFF. The full variable domain, its missing parts supplied by reference TRBV7-2 and TRBJ2-2, is GAGVSQSPSNKVTEKGKDVELRCDPISGHTALYWYRQSLGQGLEFLIYFQGNSAPDKSGLPSDRFSAERTGGSVSTLTIQRTQQEDSAVYLCASSSRQGWANTGELFFGEGSRLTVL.

This chain links TRBV14 with TRBJ2-7, with 13 nucleotides matching TRBD2. V was clipped by 2 bases and J by 6 bases; unmatched bases: 4. The germline CDR1 and CDR2 sequences are SGHDN and FVKESK. This CDR3 is built from 15 residues. CDR3 sequence (DNA): TGTGCCAGCAGCCAACCGGGACTAGCGGGGTCCGAGCAGTACTTC. It specifies CASSQPGLAGSEQYF.

CDR3 loop: CASRVDRGIGNEQFF. As DNA, the CDR3 is TGTGCCAGCAGAGTGGACAGGGGGATAGGCAATGAGCAGTTCTTC. The J gene is TRBJ2-1, the V gene TRBV2; 10 bases line up with TRBD1. After removal of 6 bases from V and 6 bases from J, the junction contained 8 bases not matched to a gene. Per the germline V gene, CDR1 is SNHLY and CDR2 is FYNNEI. The CDR3 spans 15 residues.

The chain couples TRBV6-5 to TRBJ1-1; D gene uncertain. Germline values: CDR1 MNHEY, CDR2 SVGAGI. Trimming cost V 6 bases and J 4 bases, with 18 bases left between them. The CDR3 consists of 15 residues. The CDR3 is CASSLLDARSTEAFF. In DNA form, the CDR3 reads TGTGCCAGCAGCCTTCTCGATGCGCGGAGCACTGAAGCTTTCTTT.

The rearrangement links TRBV5-4 to TRBJ1-5, with TRBD1 matching 7 bases. V lost 4 bases to trimming and J lost 2 bases; unmatched junction nucleotides: 3. The CDR3 has 14 residues. The germline V gene has CDR1 SGHNT and CDR2 YYREEE (reference sequence). CDR3 coding DNA: TGTGCCAGCAGCGCTGACAGGGGCAATCAGCCCCAGCATTTT. Its protein product is CASSADRGNQPQHF.

V usage is TRBV4-1 and J usage is TRBJ2-2, with 7 nucleotides matching TRBD1. Germline CDR1 reads MGHRA; CDR2 reads YSYEKL. Trimming at V came to 3 bases and at J to 4 bases, leaving 11 bases not matched to a gene. This CDR3 has 17 residues. CDR3 in DNA: TGCGCCAGCAGCCAGGGTACAGGGGTTCGGAGCACCGGGGAGCTGTTTTTT. Encoded protein: CASSQGTGVRSTGELFF.

V usage is TRBV25-1 and J usage is TRBJ2-7; 9 bases fit TRBD1. The CDR3 runs to 14 residues. Germline CDR1 is MGHDK and CDR2 is SYGVNS. The V segment lost 4 bases and the J segment 5 bases; nucleotides outside the gene matches: 6. CDR3 nucleotides: TGTGCCAGCAGTGTTGGACAGGGGAGAAACGAGCAGTACTTC. Its translation: CASSVGQGRNEQYF.

The chain uses TRBV2 and TRBJ1-4; 7 nucleotides agree with TRBD1. Germline V gives CDR1 SNHLY, CDR2 FYNNEI. J lost 8 bases, V lost 7 bases, and 10 bases had no gene match. The CDR3 extends over 14 amino acids. CDR3 nucleotides: TGTGCCAGCAATTCGAGACAGGGTTCCGAAAAACTGTTTTTT. Protein product: CASNSRQGSEKLFF.

V gene TRBV11-3 combines with J gene TRBJ1-2, with TRBD1 matching 7 bases. CDR3 size: 14 residues. The germline V gene encodes CDR1 SGHNT and CDR2 YENEEA. V shed 5 bases and J 6 bases; nucleotides not matched to a gene: 9. CDR3 region: CASSRGQNTDGYTF. The CDR3 DNA sequence: TGTGCCAGCAGCAGGGGACAGAACACTGATGGCTACACCTTC.

The chain uses TRBV27 and TRBJ2-5; weak D call: TRBD2 (7 bases). The CDR3 is made up of 12 amino acids. Trimming removed 3 bases from V and 7 bases from J, with 9 bases in between. In germline, CDR1 is MNHEY, CDR2 SMNVEV (reference sequence). In DNA form, the CDR3 reads TGTGCCAGCAGTTTGGGAGGGGGGACCCAGTACTTC. It encodes CASSLGGGTQYF.

The chain couples TRBV5-1 to TRBJ1-1; perhaps TRBD1 as D (5 bases). This CDR3 comprises 14 residues. Looked up from germline, CDR1 is SGHRS and CDR2 is YFSETQ. Trimming took 2 bases from V and 5 from J, leaving 13 bases between them. The CDR3 reads CASSLLQGTTEAFF. The DNA of the CDR3 is TGCGCCAGCAGCTTACTCCAGGGAACTACTGAAGCTTTCTTT.

This rearrangement joins TRBV5-4 to TRBJ2-3; 11 bases agree with TRBD2. Trimming at V came to 4 bases and at J to 4 bases, leaving 8 bases not matched to a gene. This CDR3 comprises 16 residues. Germline CDR1 SGHNT, CDR2 YYREEE (reference sequence). CDR3 in DNA: TGTGCCAGCAGCCTGCTAGCGGGAGGCGGGGCAGATACGCAGTATTTT. It specifies CASSLLAGGGADTQYF. The full variable domain, rest sourced from reference TRBV5-4 and TRBJ2-3, is ETGVTQSPTHLIKTRGQQVTLRCSSQSGHNTVSWYQQALGQGPQFIFQYYREEENGRGNFPPRFSGLQFPNYSSELNVNALELDDSALYLCASSLLAGGGADTQYFGPGTRLTVL.

J is TRBJ1-2 and V is TRBV7-8; TRBD1 aligns across 8 bases. The CDR3 contains 15 residues. Losses at the gene ends were 5 bases for V and 0 bases for J; bases not matched to a gene: 5. Germline CDR1 reads SGHVS; CDR2 reads FQNEAQ. The DNA of the CDR3 is TGTGCCAGCAGCCCCGACAGGGGACCTAACTATGGCTACACCTTC. Translation: CASSPDRGPNYGYTF.

The rearrangement links TRBV10-2 to TRBJ2-5, with TRBD2 matching over 14 bases. The J segment lost 5 bases and the V segment lost 6 bases, leaving 2 bases of the junction unmatched. The germline V gene has CDR1 WSHSY and CDR2 SAAADI. The CDR3 has 14 residues. The CDR3 sequence is CASRGLAGEETQYF. As DNA, the CDR3 is TGCGCCAGCAGGGGACTAGCGGGAGAGGAGACCCAGTACTTC.

The rearrangement links TRBV30 to TRBJ2-7; D might be TRBD2 (6 bases). Trimming took off 5 bases at V and 5 bases at J, with 13 bases between the two ends. Germline V lookup: CDR1 GTSNPN, CDR2 SVGIG (reference sequence). The CDR3 runs to 12 residues. CDR3 loop: CAWGAGSNEQYF. The CDR3 bases are TGTGCCTGGGGGGCGGGGTCGAACGAGCAGTACTTC.

V and J are TRBV27 and TRBJ2-3; 8 positions agree with TRBD2. The ends lost 10 bases at V and 3 bases at J; junction bases unmatched: 9. Germline assignment: CDR1 MNHEY and CDR2 SMNVEV (reference sequence). The CDR3 runs 14 residues. The CDR3 reads CATRRLAGTDTQYF. As DNA, the CDR3 is TGTGCCACCAGACGTCTAGCGGGTACAGATACGCAGTATTTT.

V is TRBV6-5 and J is TRBJ2-1, with 7 positions matching TRBD1. V trimming: 6 bases; J trimming: 2 bases; junction bases outside the gene matches: 1. This CDR3 comprises 13 residues. CDR1 MNHEY and CDR2 SVGAGI come from the germline V gene. The CDR3 is CASRQGAYNEQFF. Written as DNA, the CDR3 is TGTGCCAGCAGGCAGGGGGCCTACAATGAGCAGTTCTTC.